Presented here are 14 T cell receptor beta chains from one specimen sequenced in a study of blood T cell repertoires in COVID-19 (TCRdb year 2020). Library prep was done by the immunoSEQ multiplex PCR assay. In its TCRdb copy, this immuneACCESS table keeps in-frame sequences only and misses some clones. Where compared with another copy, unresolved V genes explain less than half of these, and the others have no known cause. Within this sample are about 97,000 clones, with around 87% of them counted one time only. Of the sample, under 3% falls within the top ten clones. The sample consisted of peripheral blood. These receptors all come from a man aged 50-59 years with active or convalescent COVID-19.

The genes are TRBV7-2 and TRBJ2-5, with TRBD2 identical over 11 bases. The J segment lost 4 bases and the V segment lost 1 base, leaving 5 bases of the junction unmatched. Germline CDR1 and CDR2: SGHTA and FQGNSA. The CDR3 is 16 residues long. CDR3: CASSLEFGTSGETQYF. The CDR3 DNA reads TGTGCCAGCAGCTTAGAGTTTGGGACTAGCGGAGAGACCCAGTACTTC.

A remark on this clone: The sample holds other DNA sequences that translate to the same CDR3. Here the CDR3 DNA reads TGTGCCAGCAGCGTAGGGGCAGGGGGCCTCTACGAGCAGTACTTC. Translation gives CASSVGAGGLYEQYF. V gene TRBV9 combines with J gene TRBJ2-7, with TRBD1 identical over 8 bases. V lost 0 bases to trimming and J lost 3 bases; unmatched junction nucleotides: 5. The CDR3 is 15 residues long. The germline gives CDR1 SGDLS, CDR2 YYNGEE.

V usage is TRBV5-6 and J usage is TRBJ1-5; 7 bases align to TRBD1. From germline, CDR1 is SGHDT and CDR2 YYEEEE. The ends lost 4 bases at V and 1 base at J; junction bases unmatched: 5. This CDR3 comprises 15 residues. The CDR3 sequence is CASSRGQASNQPQHF. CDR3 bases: TGTGCCAGCAGCCGAGGACAGGCGAGCAATCAGCCCCAGCATTTT. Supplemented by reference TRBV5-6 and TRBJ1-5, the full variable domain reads DAGVTQSPTHLIKTRGQQVTLRCSPKSGHDTVSWYQQALGQGPQFIFQYYEEEERQRGNFPDRFSGHQFPNYSSELNVNALLLGDSALYLCASSRGQASNQPQHFGDGTRLSIL.

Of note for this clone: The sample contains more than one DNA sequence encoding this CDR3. The DNA for the CDR3 is TGCGCCAGCAGCTTGTTGACTGAAGATTCACCCCTCCACTTT. Amino acids: CASSLLTEDSPLHF. This chain joins TRBV5-1 and TRBJ1-6; D call uncertain. CDR3 length equals 14 residues. Trimming removed 1 base at V and 8 bases at J, with 10 bases between. Germline V gene data show CDR1 as SGHRS and CDR2 as YFSETQ.

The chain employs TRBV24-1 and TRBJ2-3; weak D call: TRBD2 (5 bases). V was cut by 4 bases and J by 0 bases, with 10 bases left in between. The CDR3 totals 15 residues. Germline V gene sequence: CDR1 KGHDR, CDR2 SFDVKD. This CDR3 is CATSDNAGSTDTQYF. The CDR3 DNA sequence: TGTGCCACCAGTGACAACGCGGGTAGCACAGATACGCAGTATTTT.

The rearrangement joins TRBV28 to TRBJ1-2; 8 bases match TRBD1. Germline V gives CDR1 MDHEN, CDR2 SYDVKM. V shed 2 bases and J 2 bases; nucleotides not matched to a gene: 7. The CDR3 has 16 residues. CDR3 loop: CASSLGNRGGNYGYTF. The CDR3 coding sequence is TGTGCCAGCAGTTTAGGGAACAGGGGGGGGAACTATGGCTACACCTTC.

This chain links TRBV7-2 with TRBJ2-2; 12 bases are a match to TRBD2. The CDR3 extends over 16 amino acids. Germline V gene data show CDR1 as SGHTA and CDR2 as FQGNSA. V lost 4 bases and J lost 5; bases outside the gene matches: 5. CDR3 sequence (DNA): TGTGCCAGCAGCTGGGGACTAGCGGGTGTTACCGGGGAGCTGTTTTTT. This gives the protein CASSWGLAGVTGELFF.

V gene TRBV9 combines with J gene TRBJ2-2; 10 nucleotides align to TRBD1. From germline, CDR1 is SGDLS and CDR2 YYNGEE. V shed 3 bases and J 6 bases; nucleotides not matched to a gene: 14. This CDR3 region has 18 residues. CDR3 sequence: CASSAPSGRDRGPGELFF. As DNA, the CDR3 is TGTGCCAGCAGCGCCCCCTCAGGGAGGGACAGGGGTCCCGGGGAGCTGTTTTTT.

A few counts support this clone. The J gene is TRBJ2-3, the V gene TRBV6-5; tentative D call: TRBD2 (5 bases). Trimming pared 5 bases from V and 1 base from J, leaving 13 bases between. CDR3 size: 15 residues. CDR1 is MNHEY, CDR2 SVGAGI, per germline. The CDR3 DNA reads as TGTGCCAGCAGTCTTAGCGCCCGGGGCACAGATACGCAGTATTTT. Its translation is CASSLSARGTDTQYF.

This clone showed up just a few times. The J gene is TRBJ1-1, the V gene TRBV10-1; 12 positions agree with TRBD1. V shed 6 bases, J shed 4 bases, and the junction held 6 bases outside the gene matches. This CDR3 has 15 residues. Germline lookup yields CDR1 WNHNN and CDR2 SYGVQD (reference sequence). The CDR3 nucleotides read TGCGCCAGCAGACCGGGACAGGGGGCTCTCACTGAAGCTTTCTTT. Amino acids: CASRPGQGALTEAFF.

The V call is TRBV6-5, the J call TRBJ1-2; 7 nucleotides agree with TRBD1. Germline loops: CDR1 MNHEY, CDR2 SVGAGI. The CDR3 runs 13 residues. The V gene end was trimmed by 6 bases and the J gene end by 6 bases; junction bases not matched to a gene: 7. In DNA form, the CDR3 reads TGTGCCAGCAGCCAAGGGACAGTCAATGGCTACACCTTC. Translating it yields CASSQGTVNGYTF.

Here the CDR3 DNA reads TGTGCCAGCAGCTCAGGGCGGGGGTTCTCCTACAATGAGCAGTTCTTC. Its translation is CASSSGRGFSYNEQFF. This rearrangement joins TRBV5-4 to TRBJ2-1; 7 bases map to TRBD2. Trimming took 3 bases from V and 0 from J; bases not matched to a gene: 6. This CDR3 has 16 amino acids. Germline CDR1 reads SGHNT; CDR2 reads YYREEE (reference sequence).

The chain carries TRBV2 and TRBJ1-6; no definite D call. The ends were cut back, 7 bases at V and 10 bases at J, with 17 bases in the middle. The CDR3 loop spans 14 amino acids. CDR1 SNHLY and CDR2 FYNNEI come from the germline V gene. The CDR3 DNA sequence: TGTGCCAGCACTCTGATGGGGAGTGGATCACCCCTCCACTTT. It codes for CASTLMGSGSPLHF.

The DNA for the CDR3 is TGTGCCACCAGTCCTGATACGGGGGATACGCAGTATTTT. Protein: CATSPDTGDTQYF. The chain links TRBV24-1 to TRBJ2-3, with a weak D call TRBD2 (5 bases). Trimming stripped 6 bases from V and 6 bases from J, with 12 bases between. Germline values: CDR1 KGHDR, CDR2 SFDVKD. The CDR3 covers 13 residues.